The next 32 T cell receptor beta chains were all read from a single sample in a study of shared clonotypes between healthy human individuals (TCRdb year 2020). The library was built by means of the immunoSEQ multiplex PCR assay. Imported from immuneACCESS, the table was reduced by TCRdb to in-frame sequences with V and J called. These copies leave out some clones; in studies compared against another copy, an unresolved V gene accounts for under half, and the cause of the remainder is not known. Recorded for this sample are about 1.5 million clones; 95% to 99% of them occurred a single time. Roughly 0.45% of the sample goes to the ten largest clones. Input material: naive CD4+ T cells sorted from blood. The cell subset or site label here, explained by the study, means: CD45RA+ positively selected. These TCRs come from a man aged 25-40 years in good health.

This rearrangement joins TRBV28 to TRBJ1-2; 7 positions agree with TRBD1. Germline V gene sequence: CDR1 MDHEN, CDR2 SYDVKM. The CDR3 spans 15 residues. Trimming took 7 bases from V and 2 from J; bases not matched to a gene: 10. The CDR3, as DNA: TGTGCCAGCACTCCCGGGGGGACAGCCAACTATGGCTACACCTTC. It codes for CASTPGGTANYGYTF.

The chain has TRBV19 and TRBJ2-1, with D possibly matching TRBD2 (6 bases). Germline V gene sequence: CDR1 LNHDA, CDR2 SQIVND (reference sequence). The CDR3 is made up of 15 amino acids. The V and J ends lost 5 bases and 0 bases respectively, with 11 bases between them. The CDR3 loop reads CASSYRGSSYNEQFF. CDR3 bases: TGTGCCAGTAGTTACCGGGGGAGCTCCTACAATGAGCAGTTCTTC. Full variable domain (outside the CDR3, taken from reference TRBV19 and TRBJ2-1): DGGITQSPKYLFRKEGQNVTLSCEQNLNHDAMYWYRQDPGQGLRLIYYSQIVNDFQKGDIAEGYSVSREKKESFPLTVTSAQKNPTAFYLCASSYRGSSYNEQFFGPGTRLTVL.

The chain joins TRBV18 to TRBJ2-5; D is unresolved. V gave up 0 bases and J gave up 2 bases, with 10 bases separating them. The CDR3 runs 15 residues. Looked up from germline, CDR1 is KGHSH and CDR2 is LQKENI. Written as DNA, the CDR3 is TGTGCCAGCTCACCACCCGTCGGACGGCAAGAGACCCAGTACTTC. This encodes CASSPPVGRQETQYF.

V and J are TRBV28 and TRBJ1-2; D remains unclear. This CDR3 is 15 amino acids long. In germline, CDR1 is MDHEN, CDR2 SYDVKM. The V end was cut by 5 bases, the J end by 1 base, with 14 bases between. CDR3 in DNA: TGTGCCAGCAGTCCCTCGGGCCGAAGTAACTATGGCTACACCTTC. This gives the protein CASSPSGRSNYGYTF.

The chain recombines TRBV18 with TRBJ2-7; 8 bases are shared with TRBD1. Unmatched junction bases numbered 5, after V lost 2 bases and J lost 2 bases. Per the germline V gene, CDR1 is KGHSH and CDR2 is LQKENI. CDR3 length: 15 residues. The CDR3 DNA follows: TGTGCCAGCTCACCAGGGACAGGACATGCCTACGAGCAGTACTTC. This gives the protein CASSPGTGHAYEQYF.

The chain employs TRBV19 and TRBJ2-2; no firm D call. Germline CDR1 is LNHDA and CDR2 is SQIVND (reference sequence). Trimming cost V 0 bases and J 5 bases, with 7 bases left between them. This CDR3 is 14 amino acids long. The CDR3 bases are TGTGCCAGTAGTATAGATCCGCAAACCGGGGAGCTGTTTTTT. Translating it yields CASSIDPQTGELFF.

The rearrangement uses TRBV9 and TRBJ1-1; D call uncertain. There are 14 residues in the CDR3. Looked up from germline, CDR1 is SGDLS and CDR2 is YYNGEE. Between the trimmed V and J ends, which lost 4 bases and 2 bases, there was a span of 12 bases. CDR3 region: CASSPLRDNTEAFF. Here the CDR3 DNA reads TGTGCCAGCAGCCCGCTGAGGGATAACACTGAAGCTTTCTTT.

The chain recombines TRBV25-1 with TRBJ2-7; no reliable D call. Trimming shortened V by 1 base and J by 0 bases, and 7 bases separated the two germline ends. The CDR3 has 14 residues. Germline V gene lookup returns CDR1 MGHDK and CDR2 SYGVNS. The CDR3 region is CASSEFYASYEQYF. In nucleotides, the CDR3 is TGTGCCAGCAGTGAATTCTACGCCTCCTACGAGCAGTACTTC.

Here the CDR3 reads CASREQGNNIQYF. CDR3 nucleotides: TGTGCCAGCAGAGAACAGGGGAACAACATTCAGTACTTC. The chain employs TRBV25-1 and TRBJ2-4; 7 positions match TRBD1. CDR1 MGHDK and CDR2 SYGVNS come from the germline V gene. There are 13 residues in the CDR3. The V gene end was trimmed by 6 bases and the J gene end by 7 bases; junction bases not matched to a gene: 6.

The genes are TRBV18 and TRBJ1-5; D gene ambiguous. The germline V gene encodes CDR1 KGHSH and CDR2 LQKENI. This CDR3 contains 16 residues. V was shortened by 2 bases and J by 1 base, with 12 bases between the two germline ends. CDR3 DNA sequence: TGTGCCAGCTCACCAACGGCACCCGCCAGCAATCAGCCCCAGCATTTT. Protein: CASSPTAPASNQPQHF.

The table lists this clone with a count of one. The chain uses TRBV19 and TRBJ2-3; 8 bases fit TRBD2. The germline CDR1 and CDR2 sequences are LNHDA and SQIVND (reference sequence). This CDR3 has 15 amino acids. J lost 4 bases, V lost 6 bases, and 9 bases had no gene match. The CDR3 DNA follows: TGTGCCAGTAGGGTTGCGGGAGGACTATCAGATACGCAGTATTTT. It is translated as CASRVAGGLSDTQYF.

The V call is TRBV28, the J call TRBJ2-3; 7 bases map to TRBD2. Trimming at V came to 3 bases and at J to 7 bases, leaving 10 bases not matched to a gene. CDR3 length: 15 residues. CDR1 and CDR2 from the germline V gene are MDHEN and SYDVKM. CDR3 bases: TGTGCCAGCAGTTTCGGCGGGAGCAGCGCCAATACGCAGTATTTT. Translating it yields CASSFGGSSANTQYF.

CDR3 bases: TGCGCCAGCAGTAAGGGGATTAATGAAAAACTGTTTTTT. It is translated as CASSKGINEKLFF. The chain is built from TRBV10-2 and TRBJ1-4; a weak D match, TRBD1 (5 bases). The CDR3 is 13 amino acids. The V gene lost 5 bases and the J gene lost 4 bases, with 8 bases spanning the gap. CDR1 is WSHSY and CDR2 is SAAADI in the germline V gene.

The CDR3 coding sequence is TGTGCCAGCAGCGTATCGCTTTCCGATGAGCAGTTCTTC. Amino acid sequence: CASSVSLSDEQFF. J is TRBJ2-1 and V is TRBV9, with no clear D. Germline loops: CDR1 SGDLS, CDR2 YYNGEE. V was clipped by 1 base and J by 8 bases, with 10 bases between them. This CDR3 is built from 13 residues.

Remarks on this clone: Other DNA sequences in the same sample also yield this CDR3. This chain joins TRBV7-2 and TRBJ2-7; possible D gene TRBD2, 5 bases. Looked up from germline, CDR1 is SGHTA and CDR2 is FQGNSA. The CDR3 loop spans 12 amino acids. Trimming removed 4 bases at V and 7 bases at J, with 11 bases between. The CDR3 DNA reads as TGTGCCAGCAGCTCACTACGGGGAGAGCAGTACTTC. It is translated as CASSSLRGEQYF.

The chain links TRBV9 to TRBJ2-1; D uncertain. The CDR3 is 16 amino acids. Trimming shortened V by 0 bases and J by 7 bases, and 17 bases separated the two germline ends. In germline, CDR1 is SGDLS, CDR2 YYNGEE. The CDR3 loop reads CASSVDTMRSINEQFF. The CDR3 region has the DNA TGTGCCAGCAGCGTAGACACGATGCGGAGTATTAATGAGCAGTTCTTC.

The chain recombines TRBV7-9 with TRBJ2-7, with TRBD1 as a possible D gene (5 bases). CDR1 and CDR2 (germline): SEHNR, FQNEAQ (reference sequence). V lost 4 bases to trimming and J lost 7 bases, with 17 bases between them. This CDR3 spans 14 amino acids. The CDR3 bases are TGTGCCAGCAGCTATATGGGGCCTCCACGGGAGCAGTACTTC. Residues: CASSYMGPPREQYF.

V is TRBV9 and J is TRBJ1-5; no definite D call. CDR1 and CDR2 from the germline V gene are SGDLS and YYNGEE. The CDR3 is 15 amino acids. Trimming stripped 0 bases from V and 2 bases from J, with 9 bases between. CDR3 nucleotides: TGTGCCAGCAGCGTAGGACCGAATGGCAATCAGCCCCAGCATTTT. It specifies CASSVGPNGNQPQHF.

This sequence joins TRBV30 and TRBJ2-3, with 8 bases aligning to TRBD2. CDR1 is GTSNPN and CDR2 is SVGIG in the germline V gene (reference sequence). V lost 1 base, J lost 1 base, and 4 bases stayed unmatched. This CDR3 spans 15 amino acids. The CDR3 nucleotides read TGTGCCTGGAGTGGCCTAGCGGGTGGCACAGATACGCAGTATTTT. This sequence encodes CAWSGLAGGTDTQYF.

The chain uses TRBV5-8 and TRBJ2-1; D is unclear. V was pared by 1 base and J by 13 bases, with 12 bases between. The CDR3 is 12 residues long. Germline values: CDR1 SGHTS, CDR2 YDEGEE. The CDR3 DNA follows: TGTGCCAGCAGCTTGCGCCCAGGACCTCAGTTCTTC. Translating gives CASSLRPGPQFF.

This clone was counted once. The CDR3 DNA reads as TGTGCCAGCAGCTTGGATCCGGCTAACTCCTACGAGCAGTACTTC. It yields the protein CASSLDPANSYEQYF. The genes are TRBV5-4 and TRBJ2-7; D is unresolved. The germline V gene has CDR1 SGHNT and CDR2 YYREEE (reference sequence). CDR3 size: 15 residues. Between the trimmed V and J ends, which lost 0 bases and 0 bases, there was a span of 10 bases. Full variable domain (missing parts from reference TRBV5-4 and TRBJ2-7): ETGVTQSPTHLIKTRGQQVTLRCSSQSGHNTVSWYQQALGQGPQFIFQYYREEENGRGNFPPRFSGLQFPNYSSELNVNALELDDSALYLCASSLDPANSYEQYFGPGTRLTVT.

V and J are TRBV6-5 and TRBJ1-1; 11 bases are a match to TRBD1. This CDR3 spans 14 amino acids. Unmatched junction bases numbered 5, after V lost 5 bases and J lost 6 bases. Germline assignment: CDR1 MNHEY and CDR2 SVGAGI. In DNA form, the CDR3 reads TGTGCCAGCAGTCCGGACAGGGGGCACGCTGAAGCTTTCTTT. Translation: CASSPDRGHAEAFF.

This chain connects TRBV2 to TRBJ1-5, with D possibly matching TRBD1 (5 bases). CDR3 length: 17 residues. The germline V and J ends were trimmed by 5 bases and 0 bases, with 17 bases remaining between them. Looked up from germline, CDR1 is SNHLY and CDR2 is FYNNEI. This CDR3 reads CASSPPRTTYSNQPQHF. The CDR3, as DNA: TGTGCCAGCAGTCCGCCGCGGACAACTTATAGCAATCAGCCCCAGCATTTT.

The CDR3 nucleotides read TGTGCCAGCAGCTTCCCAGGGCACGATGGCTACACCTTC. This encodes CASSFPGHDGYTF. The genes are TRBV7-9 and TRBJ1-2, with D possibly matching TRBD1 (5 bases). The CDR3 has 13 amino acids. The V gene lost 3 bases and the J gene lost 6 bases, with 11 bases spanning the gap. Germline V lookup: CDR1 SEHNR, CDR2 FQNEAQ (reference sequence).

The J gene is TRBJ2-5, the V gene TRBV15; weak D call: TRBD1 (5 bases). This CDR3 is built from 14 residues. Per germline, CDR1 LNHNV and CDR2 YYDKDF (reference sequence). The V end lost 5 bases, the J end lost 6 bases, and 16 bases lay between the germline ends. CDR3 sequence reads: CATSQSGQLKTQYF. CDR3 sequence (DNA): TGTGCCACCAGCCAGTCCGGACAACTCAAGACCCAGTACTTC. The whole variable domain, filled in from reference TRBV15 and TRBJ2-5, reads DAMVIQNPRYQVTQFGKPVTLSCSQTLNHNVMYWYQQKSSQAPKLLFHYYDKDFNNEADTPDNFQSRRPNTSFCFLDIRSPGLGDTAMYLCATSQSGQLKTQYFGPGTRLLVL.

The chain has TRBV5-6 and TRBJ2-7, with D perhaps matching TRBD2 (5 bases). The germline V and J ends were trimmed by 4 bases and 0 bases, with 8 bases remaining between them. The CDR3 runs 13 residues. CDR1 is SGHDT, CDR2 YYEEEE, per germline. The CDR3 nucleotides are TGTGCCAGCAGCAGAGGGATCTCCTACGAGCAGTACTTC. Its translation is CASSRGISYEQYF.

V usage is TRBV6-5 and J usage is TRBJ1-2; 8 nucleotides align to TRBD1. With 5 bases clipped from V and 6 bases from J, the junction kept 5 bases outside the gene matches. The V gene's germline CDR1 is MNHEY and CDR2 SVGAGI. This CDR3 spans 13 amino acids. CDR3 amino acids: CASSRDRLDGYTF. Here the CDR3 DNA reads TGTGCCAGCAGTCGGGACAGGTTGGATGGCTACACCTTC.

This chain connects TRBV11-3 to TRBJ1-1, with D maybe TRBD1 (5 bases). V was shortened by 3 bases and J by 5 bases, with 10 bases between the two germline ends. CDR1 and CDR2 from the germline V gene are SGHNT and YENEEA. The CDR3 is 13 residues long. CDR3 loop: CASSLGGVTEAFF. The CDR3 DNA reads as TGTGCCAGCAGCTTGGGGGGAGTTACTGAAGCTTTCTTT.

The DNA for the CDR3 is TGCGCCAGCAGCCCGAGACAACCTAGCACAGATACGCAGTATTTT. It specifies CASSPRQPSTDTQYF. This sequence joins TRBV5-1 and TRBJ2-3; D not resolved. Germline lookup yields CDR1 SGHRS and CDR2 YFSETQ. The CDR3 runs to 15 residues. The germline V and J ends were trimmed by 4 bases and 0 bases, with 12 bases remaining between them.

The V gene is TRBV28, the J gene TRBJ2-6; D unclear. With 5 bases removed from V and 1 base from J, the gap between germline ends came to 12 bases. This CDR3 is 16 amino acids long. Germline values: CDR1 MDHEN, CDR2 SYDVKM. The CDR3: CASSPHSGSGANVLTF. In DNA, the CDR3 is TGTGCCAGCAGTCCCCATTCCGGGTCTGGGGCCAACGTCCTGACTTTC.

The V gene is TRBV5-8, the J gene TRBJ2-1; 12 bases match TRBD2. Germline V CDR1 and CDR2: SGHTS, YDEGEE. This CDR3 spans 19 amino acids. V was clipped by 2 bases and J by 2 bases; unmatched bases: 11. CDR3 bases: TGTGCCAGCAGCTTAAGCCGAACTAGCGGGAGGCCAACCTACAATGAGCAGTTCTTC. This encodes CASSLSRTSGRPTYNEQFF.

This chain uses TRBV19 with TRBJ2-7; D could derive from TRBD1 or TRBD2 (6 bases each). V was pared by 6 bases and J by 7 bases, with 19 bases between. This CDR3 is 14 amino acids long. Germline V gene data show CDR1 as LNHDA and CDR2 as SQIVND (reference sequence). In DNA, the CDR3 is TGTGCCAGTAGCACTGACGGGGGCGCGGGAGAGCAGTACTTC. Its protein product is CASSTDGGAGEQYF.